The rows below give T cell receptor beta chains drawn from one sample of a study of technical replicates of blood from a few donors. Libraries were prepared by immunoSEQ multiplex PCR; TCRdb keeps only in-frame clonotypes and omits some of them. The sample carries tens of thousands of clones, over 85% recorded once. Sequenced material: T cells isolated from PBMCs. These receptors came from a human donor in good health. Each CDR3 is given with its conserved first and last residue.

v_gene	j_gene	CDR3aa
TRBV4-1	TRBJ2-7	CASSQEETIPSYEQYF
TRBV19	TRBJ1-5	CASSMASDQPQHF
TRBV11-1	TRBJ2-5	CASSLEPRLRETQYF
TRBV7-3	TRBJ2-5	CASSLSYAGGVQTQYF
TRBV6-5	TRBJ1-2	CASSYQNRQGSYTF
TRBV30	TRBJ1-2	CAGDRENLYGYTF
TRBV15	TRBJ1-1	CATSRTRREAADTEAFF
TRBV5-4	TRBJ2-1	CASSLLAGDREQFF
TRBV14	TRBJ2-7	CASSHLNTRDYEQYF
TRBV4-3	TRBJ2-5	CASSRGASLETQYF
TRBV28	TRBJ2-5	CATLRASGGLETQYF
TRBV4-1	TRBJ2-7	CASSRGQSTYEQYF
TRBV6-5	TRBJ1-1	CASSTRGNTEAFF
TRBV14	TRBJ2-2	CASSPTSWGTGELFF
TRBV30	TRBJ2-1	CAWSSLAGDYNEQFF
TRBV5-1	TRBJ2-5	CASSLIEGSGGTQYF
TRBV6-5	TRBJ2-7	CASSAAGSSEQYF
TRBV4-1	TRBJ2-5	CASSQDPPSGTLETQYF
TRBV5-4	TRBJ1-3	CASSPTGTGNTIYF
TRBV7-6	TRBJ1-1	CASRATENTEAFF
TRBV2	TRBJ2-1	CASSSGLADDNEQFF
TRBV7-2	TRBJ2-7	CASSLRQGGFYEQYF
TRBV20-1	TRBJ2-7	CSARYGYEQYF